The source of this TCR beta chain is a study of cytomegalovirus exposure and HLA in healthy donors (dated by TCRdb to 2015 to 2018). In the study overall: In an earlier analysis of 450 to 750 of the donors, 276 Gb of sequence data and 95 million to 130 million unique TCR beta sequences from 150 million to 200 million T cells were reported. An early release covering 550 to 700 HLA-typed donors comprised about 310 gigabases of sequencing data and around 86 million unique TCR sequences. Of the approximately 370 genotyped donors, roughly 80% were placed in the genetic ancestry cluster associated with self-reported Caucasian donors. The study was designed to test whether signatures of past pathogen exposure could be identified by cataloging public T cell receptors. Using immunosequencing, the study profiled T cell repertoires from 666 subjects and related those repertoires to cytomegalovirus serostatus. Along with the roughly 670-subject first cohort, a separate validation cohort of over a hundred different subjects was used. High-throughput TCR immunosequencing, statistical association of individual TCRs with disease status, and machine learning were combined to predict cytomegalovirus infection status. A later analysis re-analyzed previously published TCR beta repertoires from 660 or so donors and added high-resolution HLA genotyping to study TCR occurrence patterns. In the later analysis, no new phenotypic data were used to find candidate immune exposures; instead, reliance was placed on TCR beta sequences and their occurrence across donors. An earlier analysis of around 540 of the donors applied high-throughput TCR beta sequencing to assess whether each TCR beta V gene segment acted as functional or pseudogenic. Donor age, sex, ethnicity and CMV serostatus were compiled together with the repertoire data. A later genetic analysis used genome-wide SNP genotypes for about three fifths of the 666 donors, treating that subset as a discovery cohort. Every discovery cohort repertoire had been produced on one sequencing platform. HLA typing covered class I and class II loci at four-digit resolution. Typing coverage varied by locus: roughly 629-630 donors for A, B, C, DRB1 and DQB1; more than 500 for DQA1; some 610 for DPA1; around 450 for DPB1. Several DR-DQ haplotypes were treated as single units for association and clustering because of strong linkage in the cohort. Across approximately 420 genotyped donors of the cohort, an average of roughly 250,000 unique TCR beta nucleotide sequences per donor were sequenced, and roughly 18% of those sequences were non-productive. Overall results and qualifications from the work: The only immune exposure information available for the cohort was CMV serostatus. Presence/absence analyses assumed roughly uniform sequencing depth across donors, an assumption that may not hold. A few of the identified cytomegalovirus-associated TCR beta chains were confirmed in vitro to be specific for cytomegalovirus antigens. Only TCR beta chains were sequenced in this cohort, and the absence of alpha or paired-chain data limited detectable features. Because HLA typing was missing for some donors at each locus, association tests included only the typed subset. In a later genetic analysis, a missense DCLRE1C variant was associated with V-gene and J-gene trimming of TCR beta chains, and the association was replicated in an independent cohort. According to a later genetic analysis, donors in an Asian-associated ancestry cluster had fewer N-insertions in productive TCRs than the roughly 670-donor mean. A group of highly shared sequence variants was considered likely to be a technical artifact of the sequencing pipeline. In both the original and validation cohorts, the classifier was reported to diagnose cytomegalovirus status with high specificity and sensitivity. Correlated functional status among segregating V segments might reflect linkage disequilibrium, but an unknown experimental factor could not be ruled out. According to the authors, the approach could potentially be generalized to other disease states and immunological phenotypes. The study gave a list of more than 150 TCR beta chains associated with cytomegalovirus. In a later analysis, TCR association rates were found to vary across HLA loci, with the most associated TCRs seen for DRB1 alleles and the fewest for HLA-C alleles. In an earlier analysis of some 500 of the donors, most TCR beta V segments appeared in productive rearrangements about 87% or about 30% of the time, broadly matching IMGT annotations. A later analysis found that HLA-associated TCR beta chains were more clonally expanded and had lower generation probabilities than equally common non-associated chains. When HLA alleles, especially DR and DQ, strongly co-occurred, TCR associations were difficult to assign to individual alleles. Some IMGT-functional V segments, including TRBV6-2 and TRBV6-3, could not be told apart with the 87-base-pair reads, so those segments were excluded. Most TCR sequences were seen in very few donors, while some public TCRs were found in many individuals. A later analysis found that most CMV-associated TCR beta chains appeared HLA-restricted, with HLA associations seemingly driven largely by CMV exposure. A later analysis reported that several top co-occurrence clusters appeared linked to parvovirus B19, influenza, CMV and Epstein-Barr virus. A further reported finding was that TCR beta sequences accurately predicted the HLA-A and HLA-B alleles for most subjects in the first cohort. At a false discovery rate of 0.05, a later analysis linked around 17,000 TCR beta sequences to specific HLA alleles. About 15 rarely observed V segments, including chromosome 9 orphons, were excluded from the earlier analysis of a few hundred of the donors because counts were too low.

This clone was detected only a few times. What this receptor recognizes is not known. Base qualities are not at hand, and no much larger clone is one base apart. The germline V gene sets CDR1 to SNHLY and CDR2 to FYNNEI. Its CDR3 holds 14 amino acids, cysteine through phenylalanine. The CDR3 DNA has 42 bases and is translated from base 1. Trimming accounts for 4 bases at V and 8 bases at J, while the number of junction bases matched to no gene is 7. The cohort comprised around 700 healthy bone marrow donors. All cohort members were sampled while nominally healthy, although unrecorded immune exposures were likely present. The donor tested CMV seronegative and was one of the 352 seronegative cohort members. Every donor gave a peripheral blood sample, and the peripheral blood mononuclear cells from that sample were used for TCR beta sequencing. Genomic DNA extraction from the blood cell samples was performed with the Qiagen DNeasy Blood Extraction Kit.

The method was the immunoSEQ multiplex PCR assay. A mixture of 60 forward primers for TCR Vbeta segments and 13 reverse primers for TCR Jbeta segments was used in the multiplex PCR. Amplification of the CDR3 region of rearranged TCR beta genes was performed with a multiplex PCR assay on genomic DNA. The Illumina HiSeq System was used to sequence the amplified TCR beta libraries as 87-base-pair reads. On the study's bioinformatics: A later analysis counted approximately 76 million unique TCR beta chains across the 550 to 800 repertoires, and some 11 million of these chains were shared by at least two donors. A nearest-neighbor algorithm error-corrected the raw reads and collapsed the reads into unique sequences, merging closely related sequences to remove PCR and sequencing errors. V, D and J gene segments were assigned by aligning CDR3 sequences to IMGT reference sequences. For a sequence to be retained, a match of at least six nucleotides was required to both a V gene segment and a J gene segment. Rearrangements were called productive when the CDR3 lacked stop codons and stayed in frame with V and J; all others were non-productive. Following IMGT convention, CDR3 was defined as the stretch from the second conserved V-encoded cysteine up to the conserved J-encoded phenylalanine. The earlier analysis of 500 to 650 of the donors excluded any sequence lacking an unambiguous match to a single V gene segment. An earlier analysis of 587 of the donors classified V segments as functional when productive rearrangements were above 56.7% and as segregating when the standard deviation between donors was above 5%. To diagnose cytomegalovirus status from the catalog of TCR beta chain sequences, a statistical classification framework was built. V and J gene assignment, in a later analysis, came from comparing TCR nucleotide sequences with IMGT/GENE-DB human TR gene sequences. A later analysis assigned CDR3 sequences and most-parsimonious VDJ recombination scenarios with the TCRdist pipeline. In a later analysis, each TCR beta chain was defined by its CDR3 amino acid sequence together with its V-gene family, and reads without a unique V-gene family were excluded. A later analysis removed 592 highly shared, low-generation-probability nucleotide sequences to deal with suspected cross-contamination and a sequencing artifact. For each public chain, a later analysis derived a clonal expansion index from normalized ranks of inferred template counts within each repertoire. A later analysis computed generation probabilities with a VDJ recombination model fitted to out-of-frame rearrangements, and checked the results against IGoR. A later analysis scored TCR-TCR, TCR-HLA and TCR-CMV co-occurrence with hypergeometric tests, applying a repertoire-size bias correction to TCR pairs. False discovery rates were estimated in a later analysis by permuting HLA or CMV assignments 20 times. In a later analysis, co-occurring TCRs were grouped with DBSCAN, and TCRdist sequence similarity was added when clustering was performed within HLA-allele-positive subsets. For co-occurrence clustering, repertoires with fewer than 30,000 or more than 120,000 public chains were excluded, along with four to six repertoires with anomalous nucleotide sharing. Entries here come from immuneACCESS through TCRdb and include only in-frame sequences with V and J called. Some clones fail to appear in such tables; in the studies checked, an unresolved V gene covers under half of the shortfall, and the cause of the remainder is unknown. D and trimming come from the DNA, and the V and J calls and clone size come from that table. A total of 170,000 or so clones appear in this sample, under 90% of them only once. The ten most abundant clones make up around 4.8% of the sample.

This receptor was obtained from a young man in good health and CMV-seronegative. The sample was PBMCs. Here the chain combines TRBV2 and TRBJ1-5; 8 middle bases align to TRBD1. In nucleotide form, the sequence is TGTGCCAGCAGTGTCCCAGGGGGCGGAGAGCCCCAGCATTTT. The resulting protein is CASSVPGGGEPQHF.